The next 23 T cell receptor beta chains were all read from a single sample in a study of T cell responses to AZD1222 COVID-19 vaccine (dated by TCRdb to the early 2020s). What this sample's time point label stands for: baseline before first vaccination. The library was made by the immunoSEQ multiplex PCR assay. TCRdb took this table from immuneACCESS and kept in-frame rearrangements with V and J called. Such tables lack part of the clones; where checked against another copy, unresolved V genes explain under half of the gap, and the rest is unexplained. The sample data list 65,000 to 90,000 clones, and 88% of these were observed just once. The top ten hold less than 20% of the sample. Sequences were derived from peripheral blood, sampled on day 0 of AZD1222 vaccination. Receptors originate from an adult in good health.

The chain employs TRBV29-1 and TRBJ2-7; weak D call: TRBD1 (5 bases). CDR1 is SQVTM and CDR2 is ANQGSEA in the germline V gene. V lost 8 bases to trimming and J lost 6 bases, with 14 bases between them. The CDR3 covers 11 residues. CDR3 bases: TGCAGCTGTCACCAGGGCCGCGAGCAGTACTTC. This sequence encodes CSCHQGREQYF.

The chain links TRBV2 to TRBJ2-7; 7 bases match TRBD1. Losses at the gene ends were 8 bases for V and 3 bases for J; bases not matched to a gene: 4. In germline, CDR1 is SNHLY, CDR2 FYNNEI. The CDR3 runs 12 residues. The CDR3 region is CASGTDGYEQYF. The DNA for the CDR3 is TGTGCCAGCGGGACAGATGGCTACGAGCAGTACTTC.

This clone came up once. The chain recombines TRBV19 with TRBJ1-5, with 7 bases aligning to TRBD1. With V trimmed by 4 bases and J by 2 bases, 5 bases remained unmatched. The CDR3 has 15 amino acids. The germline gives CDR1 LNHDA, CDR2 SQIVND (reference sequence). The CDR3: CASSTYQGGNQPQHF. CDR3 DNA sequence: TGTGCCAGTAGTACCTATCAGGGGGGCAATCAGCCCCAGCATTTT.

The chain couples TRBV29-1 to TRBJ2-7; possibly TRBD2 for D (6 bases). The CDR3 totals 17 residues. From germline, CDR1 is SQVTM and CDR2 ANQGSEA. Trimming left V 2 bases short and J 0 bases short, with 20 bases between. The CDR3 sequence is CSVEQGEGGVSSYEQYF. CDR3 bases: TGCAGCGTTGAACAGGGAGAAGGCGGGGTGAGCTCCTACGAGCAGTACTTC.

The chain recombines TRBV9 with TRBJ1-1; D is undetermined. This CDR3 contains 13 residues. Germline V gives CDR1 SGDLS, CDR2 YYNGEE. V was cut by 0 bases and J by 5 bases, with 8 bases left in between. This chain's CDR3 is CASSVDERTEAFF. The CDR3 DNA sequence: TGTGCCAGCAGCGTAGACGAACGGACTGAAGCTTTCTTT.

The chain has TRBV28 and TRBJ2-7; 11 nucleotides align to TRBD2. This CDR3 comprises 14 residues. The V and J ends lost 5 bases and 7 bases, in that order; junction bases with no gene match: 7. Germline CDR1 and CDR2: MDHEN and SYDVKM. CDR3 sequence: CASSLPGLAVEQYF. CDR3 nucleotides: TGTGCCAGCAGTCTGCCGGGACTAGCGGTGGAGCAGTACTTC.

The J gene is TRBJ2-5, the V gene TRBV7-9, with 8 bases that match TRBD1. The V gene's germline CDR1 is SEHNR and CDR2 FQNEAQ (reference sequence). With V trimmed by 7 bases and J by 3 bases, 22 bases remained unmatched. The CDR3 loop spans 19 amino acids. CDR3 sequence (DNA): TGTGCCAGCAAATCCCGCCGGACAGGGTCCTCGGGGGAGGAAGAGACCCAGTACTTC. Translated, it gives CASKSRRTGSSGEEETQYF.

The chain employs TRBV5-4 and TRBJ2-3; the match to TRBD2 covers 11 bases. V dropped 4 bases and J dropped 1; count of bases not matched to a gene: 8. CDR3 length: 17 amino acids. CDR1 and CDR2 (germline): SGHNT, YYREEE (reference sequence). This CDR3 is CASSPTLAGGRTDTQYF. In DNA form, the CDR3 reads TGTGCCAGCAGCCCGACCCTAGCGGGGGGCCGCACAGATACGCAGTATTTT.

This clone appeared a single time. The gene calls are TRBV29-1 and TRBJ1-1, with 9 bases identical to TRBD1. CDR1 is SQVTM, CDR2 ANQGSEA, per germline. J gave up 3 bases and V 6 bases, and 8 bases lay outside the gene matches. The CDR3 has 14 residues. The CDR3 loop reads CSVPLYRGHTEAFF. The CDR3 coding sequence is TGCAGCGTGCCACTCTACAGGGGGCACACTGAAGCTTTCTTT.

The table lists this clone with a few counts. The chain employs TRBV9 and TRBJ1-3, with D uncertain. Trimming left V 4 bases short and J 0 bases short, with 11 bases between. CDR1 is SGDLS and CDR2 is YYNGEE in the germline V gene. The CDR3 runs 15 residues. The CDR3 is CASSPAGSSGNTIYF. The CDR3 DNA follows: TGTGCCAGCAGCCCAGCGGGGTCCTCTGGAAACACCATATATTTT.

As DNA, the CDR3 is TGCGCCAGCAGCCATAGATCTAACAGGGGGCCTTCGAACACCGGGGAGCTGTTTTTT. This translates into CASSHRSNRGPSNTGELFF. The chain has TRBV5-1 and TRBJ2-2, with 9 bases identical to TRBD1. CDR1 and CDR2 (germline): SGHRS, YFSETQ. V shed 4 bases, J shed 0 bases, and the junction held 13 bases outside the gene matches. This CDR3 comprises 19 residues.

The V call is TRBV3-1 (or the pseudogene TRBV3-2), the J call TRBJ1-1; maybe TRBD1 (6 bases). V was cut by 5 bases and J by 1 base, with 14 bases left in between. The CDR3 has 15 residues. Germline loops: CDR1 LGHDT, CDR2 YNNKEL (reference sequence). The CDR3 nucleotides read TGTGCCAGCAGCGAAGGACCGGGGGCGAACACTGAAGCTTTCTTT. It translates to CASSEGPGANTEAFF.

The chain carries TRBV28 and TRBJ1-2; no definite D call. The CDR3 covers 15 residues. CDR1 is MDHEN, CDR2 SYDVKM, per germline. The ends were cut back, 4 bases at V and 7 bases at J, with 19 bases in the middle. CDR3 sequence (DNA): TGTGCCAGCAGTTCCCCCTCCGACTCGGGTGGTGGCTACACCTTC. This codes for CASSSPSDSGGGYTF.

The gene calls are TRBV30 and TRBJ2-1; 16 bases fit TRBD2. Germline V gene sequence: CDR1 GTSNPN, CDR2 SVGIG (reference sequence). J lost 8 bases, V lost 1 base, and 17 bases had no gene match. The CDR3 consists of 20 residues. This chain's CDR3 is CAWSALLPGTSGRAVDEQFF. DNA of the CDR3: TGTGCCTGGAGTGCCCTCTTACCCGGGACTAGCGGGAGGGCCGTCGATGAGCAGTTCTTC.

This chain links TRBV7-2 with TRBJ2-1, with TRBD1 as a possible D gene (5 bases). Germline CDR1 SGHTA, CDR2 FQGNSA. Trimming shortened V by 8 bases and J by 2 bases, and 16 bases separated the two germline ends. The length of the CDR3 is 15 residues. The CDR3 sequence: CASPPGLRPYNEQFF. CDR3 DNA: TGTGCCAGCCCCCCAGGGTTGCGGCCCTACAATGAGCAGTTCTTC.

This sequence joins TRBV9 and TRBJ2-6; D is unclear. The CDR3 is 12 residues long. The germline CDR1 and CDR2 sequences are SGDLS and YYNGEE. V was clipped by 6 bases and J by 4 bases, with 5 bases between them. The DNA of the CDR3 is TGTGCCAGCAATACAGGGGCCAACGTCCTGACTTTC. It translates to CASNTGANVLTF.

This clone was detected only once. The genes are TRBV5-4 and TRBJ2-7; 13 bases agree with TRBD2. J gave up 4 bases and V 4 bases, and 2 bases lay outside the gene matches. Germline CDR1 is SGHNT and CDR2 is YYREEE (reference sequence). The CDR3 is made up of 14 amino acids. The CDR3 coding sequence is TGTGCCAGCAGCCCGGGACTAGCGGGATACGAGCAGTACTTC. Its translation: CASSPGLAGYEQYF.

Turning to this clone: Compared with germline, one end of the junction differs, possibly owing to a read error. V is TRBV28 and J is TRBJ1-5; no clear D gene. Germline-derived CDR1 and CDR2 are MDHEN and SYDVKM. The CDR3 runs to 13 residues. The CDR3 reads CASTLLGLRPQHF. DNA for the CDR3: TGTGCCAGCACTTTATTAGGGCTAAGGCCCCAGCATTTT.

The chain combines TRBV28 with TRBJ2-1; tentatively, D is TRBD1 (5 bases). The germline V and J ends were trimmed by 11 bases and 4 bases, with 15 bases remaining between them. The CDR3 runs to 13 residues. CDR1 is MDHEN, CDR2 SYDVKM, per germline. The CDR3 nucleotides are TGTGCCGCCAGGGATACGCAATACAATGAGCAGTTCTTC. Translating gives CAARDTQYNEQFF.

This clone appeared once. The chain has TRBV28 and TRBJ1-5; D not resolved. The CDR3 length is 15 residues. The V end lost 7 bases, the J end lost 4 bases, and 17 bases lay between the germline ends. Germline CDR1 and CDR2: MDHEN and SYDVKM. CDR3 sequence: CASTTTKGGNQPQHF. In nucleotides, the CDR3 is TGTGCCAGCACCACCACCAAGGGCGGAAATCAGCCCCAGCATTTT.

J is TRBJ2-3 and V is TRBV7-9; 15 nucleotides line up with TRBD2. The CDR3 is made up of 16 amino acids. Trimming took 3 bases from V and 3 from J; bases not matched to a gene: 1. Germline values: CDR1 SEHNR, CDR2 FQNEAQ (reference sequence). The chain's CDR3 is CASSLGLAGGTDTQYF. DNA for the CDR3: TGTGCCAGCAGCTTGGGACTAGCGGGGGGTACAGATACGCAGTATTTT.

The CDR3, as DNA: TGTGCCAGCAGTGGACCAGGGGTAATGAACACTGAAGCTTTCTTT. Protein product: CASSGPGVMNTEAFF. This chain links TRBV28 with TRBJ1-1; possibly TRBD1 for D (6 bases). V was clipped by 5 bases and J by 0 bases, with 13 bases between them. The CDR3 contains 15 residues. CDR1 is MDHEN, CDR2 SYDVKM, per germline.

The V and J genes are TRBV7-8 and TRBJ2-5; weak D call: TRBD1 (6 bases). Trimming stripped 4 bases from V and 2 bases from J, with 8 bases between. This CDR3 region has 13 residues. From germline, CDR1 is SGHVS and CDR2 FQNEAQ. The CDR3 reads CASSSGEQETQYF. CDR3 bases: TGTGCCAGCAGCTCAGGGGAGCAAGAGACCCAGTACTTC.